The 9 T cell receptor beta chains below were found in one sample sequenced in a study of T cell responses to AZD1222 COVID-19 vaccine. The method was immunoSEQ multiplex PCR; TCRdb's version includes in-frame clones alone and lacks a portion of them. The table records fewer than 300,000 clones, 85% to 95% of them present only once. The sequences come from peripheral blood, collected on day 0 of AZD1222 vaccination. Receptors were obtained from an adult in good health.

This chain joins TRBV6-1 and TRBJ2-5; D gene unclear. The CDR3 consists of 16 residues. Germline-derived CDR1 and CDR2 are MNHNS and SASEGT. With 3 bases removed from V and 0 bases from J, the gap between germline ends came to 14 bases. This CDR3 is CASSDPRMGNQETQYF. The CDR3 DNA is TGTGCCAGCAGTGACCCCAGGATGGGGAACCAAGAGACCCAGTACTTC.

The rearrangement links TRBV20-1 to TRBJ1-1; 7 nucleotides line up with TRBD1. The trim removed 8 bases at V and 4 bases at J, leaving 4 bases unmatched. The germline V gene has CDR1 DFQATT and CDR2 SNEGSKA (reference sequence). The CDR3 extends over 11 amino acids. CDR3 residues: CSPRQGTEAFF. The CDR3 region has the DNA TGCAGTCCTCGACAGGGCACTGAAGCTTTCTTT.

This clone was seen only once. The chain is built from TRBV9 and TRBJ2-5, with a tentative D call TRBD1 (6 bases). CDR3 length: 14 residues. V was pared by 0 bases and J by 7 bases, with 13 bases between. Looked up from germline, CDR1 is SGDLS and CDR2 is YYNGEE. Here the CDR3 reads CASSVGGGQGTQYF. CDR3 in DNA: TGTGCCAGCAGCGTAGGAGGGGGTCAGGGGACCCAGTACTTC. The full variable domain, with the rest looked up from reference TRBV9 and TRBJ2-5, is DSGVTQTPKHLITATGQRVTLRCSPRSGDLSVYWYQQSLDQGLQFLIQYYNGEERAKGNILERFSAQQFPDLHSELNLSSLELGDSALYFCASSVGGGQGTQYFGPGTRLLVL.

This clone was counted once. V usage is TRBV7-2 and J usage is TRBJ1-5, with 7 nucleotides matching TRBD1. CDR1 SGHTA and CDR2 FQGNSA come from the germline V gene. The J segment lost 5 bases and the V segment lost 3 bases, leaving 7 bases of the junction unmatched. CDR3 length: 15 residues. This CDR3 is CASSFISGGDQPQHF. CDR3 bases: TGTGCCAGCAGCTTCATTTCAGGGGGGGATCAGCCCCAGCATTTT.

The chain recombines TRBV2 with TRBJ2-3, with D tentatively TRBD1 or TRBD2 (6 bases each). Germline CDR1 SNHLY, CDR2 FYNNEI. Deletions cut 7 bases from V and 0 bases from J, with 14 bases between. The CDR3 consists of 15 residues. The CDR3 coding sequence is TGTGCCAGCAATCTCGGGGGCGGAAGCACAGATACGCAGTATTTT. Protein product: CASNLGGGSTDTQYF. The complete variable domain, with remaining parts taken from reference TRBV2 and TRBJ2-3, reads EPEVTQTPSHQVTQMGQEVILRCVPISNHLYFYWYRQILGQKVEFLVSFYNNEISEKSEIFDDQFSVERPDGSNFTLKIRSTKLEDSAMYFCASNLGGGSTDTQYFGPGTRLTVL.

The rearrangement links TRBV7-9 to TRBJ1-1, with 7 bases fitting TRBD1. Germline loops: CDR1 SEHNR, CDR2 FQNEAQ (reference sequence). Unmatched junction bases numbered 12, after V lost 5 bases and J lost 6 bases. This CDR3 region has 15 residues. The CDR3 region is CASSATTGKVAEAFF. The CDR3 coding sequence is TGTGCCAGCAGCGCCACGACAGGGAAGGTGGCTGAAGCTTTCTTT.

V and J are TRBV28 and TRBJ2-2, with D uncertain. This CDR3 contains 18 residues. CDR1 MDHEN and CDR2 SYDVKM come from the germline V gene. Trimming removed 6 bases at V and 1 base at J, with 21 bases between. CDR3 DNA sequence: TGTGCCAGCAGATCGCCCCTTTTATACCACTTGAACACCGGGGAGCTGTTTTTT. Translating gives CASRSPLLYHLNTGELFF.

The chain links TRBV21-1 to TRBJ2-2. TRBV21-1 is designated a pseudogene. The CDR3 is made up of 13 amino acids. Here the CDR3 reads CASSKDGDGELFF. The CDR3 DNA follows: TGTGCCAGCAGCAAAGATGGTGACGGGGAGCTGTTTTTT.

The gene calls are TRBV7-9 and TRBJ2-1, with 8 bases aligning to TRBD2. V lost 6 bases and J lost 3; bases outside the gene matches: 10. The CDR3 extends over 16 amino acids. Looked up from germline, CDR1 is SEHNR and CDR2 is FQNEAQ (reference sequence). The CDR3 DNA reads TGTGCCAGCAGGGAAAAAGCGGGAGACGACTACAATGAGCAGTTCTTC. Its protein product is CASREKAGDDYNEQFF.